A selection of T cell receptor beta chains follows, all from one sample in a study of control samples from healthy donors and cancer patients. Clones were read by immunoSEQ multiplex PCR, and TCRdb kept only the in-frame ones, dropping some. The data contain roughly 30,000 clones, 70% to 90% of them singletons. Sequencing was done on a sample of formalin-fixed, paraffin-embedded tissue. The receptors were sampled from a female donor with melanoma. CDR3s include the opening cysteine and the closing phenylalanine or tryptophan. Fields, in order: CDR3 protein, CDR3 DNA, V gene, clone size, CDR3 length, J gene, D gene. A D gene is named only where the DNA matches it firmly. Clone size is shown for a subset of rows, as once, few, many or a class of expanded clone.

CDR3aa: CASSPGWNSGNTIYF
CDR3nt: TGTGCCAGCAGCCCTGGGTGGAACTCTGGAAACACCATATATTTT
v_gene: TRBV7-2
abundance: medium-sized
len: 15
j_gene: TRBJ1-3
d_gene: NA

CDR3aa: CAWSVRLGNTEAFF
CDR3nt: TGTGCCTGGAGTGTCCGGTTGGGGAACACTGAAGCTTTCTTT
v_gene: TRBV30
abundance: NA
len: 14
j_gene: TRBJ1-1
d_gene: NA

CDR3aa: CASSYSTSGSFSETQYF
CDR3nt: TGTGCCAGCAGTTACTCTACTAGCGGGAGTTTTTCAGAGACCCAGTACTTC
v_gene: TRBV6-2/TRBV6-3
abundance: NA
len: 17
j_gene: TRBJ2-5
d_gene: TRBD2

CDR3aa: CASTTESYNSPLHF
CDR3nt: TGCGCCAGCACGACGGAAAGCTATAATTCACCCCTCCACTTT
v_gene: TRBV5-1
abundance: NA
len: 14
j_gene: TRBJ1-6
d_gene: NA

CDR3aa: CASSLLAVAEQFF
CDR3nt: TGTGCCAGCAGTCTGCTAGCTGTGGCGGAGCAGTTCTTC
v_gene: TRBV6-5
abundance: once
len: 13
j_gene: TRBJ2-1
d_gene: NA

CDR3aa: CASSLTGTVSYEQYF
CDR3nt: TGTGCCAGCAGCCTCACAGGGACCGTCTCCTACGAGCAGTACTTC
v_gene: TRBV7-2
abundance: NA
len: 15
j_gene: TRBJ2-7
d_gene: NA

CDR3aa: CASIASGLAGYGNEQFF
CDR3nt: TGTGCCAGCATTGCCTCGGGACTAGCGGGGTATGGGAATGAGCAGTTCTTC
v_gene: TRBV27
abundance: few
len: 17
j_gene: TRBJ2-1
d_gene: TRBD2

CDR3aa: CASTLTDGYGYTF
CDR3nt: TGTGCCAGTACCCTGACCGACGGCTATGGCTACACCTTC
v_gene: TRBV19
abundance: NA
len: 13
j_gene: TRBJ1-2
d_gene: NA

CDR3aa: CASSPSGGRTDTQYF
CDR3nt: TGTGCCAGCAGCCCCTCGGGCGGGAGAACAGATACGCAGTATTTT
v_gene: TRBV7-2
abundance: few
len: 15
j_gene: TRBJ2-3
d_gene: TRBD2

CDR3aa: CATSVKGAQGGQPQHF
CDR3nt: TGTGCCACCAGTGTCAAAGGGGCACAGGGAGGTCAGCCCCAGCATTTT
v_gene: TRBV24-1
abundance: NA
len: 16
j_gene: TRBJ1-5
d_gene: NA

CDR3aa: CASSQYQGAGYTF
CDR3nt: TGTGCCAGCAGCCAATACCAGGGGGCTGGCTACACCTTC
v_gene: TRBV14
abundance: NA
len: 13
j_gene: TRBJ1-2
d_gene: TRBD1

CDR3aa: CASRQVGLSNTEAFF
CDR3nt: TGTGCCAGCAGACAGGTGGGGCTATCGAACACTGAAGCTTTCTTT
v_gene: TRBV5-4
abundance: NA
len: 15
j_gene: TRBJ1-1
d_gene: NA

CDR3aa: CASSQIRREAQYF
CDR3nt: TGTGCCAGCAGCCAGATTAGGAGGGAGGCGCAGTACTTC
v_gene: TRBV4-2
abundance: NA
len: 13
j_gene: TRBJ2-7
d_gene: NA

CDR3aa: CATRGLAGETQYF
CDR3nt: TGTGCCACGCGGGGGCTAGCGGGGGAGACCCAGTACTTC
v_gene: TRBV2
abundance: NA
len: 13
j_gene: TRBJ2-5
d_gene: TRBD2

CDR3aa: CASSFSSSYEQYF
CDR3nt: TGTGCCAGCAGCTTTTCAAGCTCCTACGAGCAGTACTTC
v_gene: TRBV7-2
abundance: NA
len: 13
j_gene: TRBJ2-7
d_gene: NA

CDR3aa: CASSRIEGYEQYF
CDR3nt: TGTGCCAGCAGCCGGATAGAAGGGTACGAGCAGTACTTC
v_gene: TRBV3-1/TRBV3-2
abundance: NA
len: 13
j_gene: TRBJ2-7
d_gene: NA

CDR3aa: CASSFRRQYGYTF
CDR3nt: TGTGCCAGCAGTTTCCGTAGACAGTATGGCTACACCTTC
v_gene: TRBV12-3/TRBV12-4
abundance: NA
len: 13
j_gene: TRBJ1-2
d_gene: NA

CDR3aa: CASSEASGVNSPLHF
CDR3nt: TGTGCCAGCAGTGAAGCGTCAGGGGTGAATTCACCCCTCCACTTT
v_gene: TRBV2
abundance: NA
len: 15
j_gene: TRBJ1-6
d_gene: NA

CDR3aa: CACPGMLGYGYTF
CDR3nt: TGTGCCTGCCCGGGGATGTTGGGCTATGGCTACACCTTC
v_gene: TRBV30
abundance: NA
len: 13
j_gene: TRBJ1-2
d_gene: NA

CDR3aa: CASSAGDRGFGYTF
CDR3nt: TGTGCCAGCAGCGCCGGGGACAGGGGATTCGGCTACACCTTC
v_gene: TRBV7-9
abundance: NA
len: 14
j_gene: TRBJ1-2
d_gene: TRBD1

CDR3aa: CASSQRGDGYTF
CDR3nt: TGTGCCAGCAGCCAGAGGGGTGATGGCTACACCTTC
v_gene: TRBV11-2
abundance: NA
len: 12
j_gene: TRBJ1-2
d_gene: NA

CDR3aa: CASSAGTGPPYTF
CDR3nt: TGTGCCAGCTCAGCCGGGACAGGTCCGCCTTACACCTTC
v_gene: TRBV18
abundance: NA
len: 13
j_gene: TRBJ1-2
d_gene: TRBD1

CDR3aa: CASSWGQKGTEAFF
CDR3nt: TGTGCCAGCAGCTGGGGACAGAAAGGCACTGAAGCTTTCTTT
v_gene: TRBV7-9
abundance: NA
len: 14
j_gene: TRBJ1-1
d_gene: TRBD1

CDR3aa: CATLPPDRDYGYTF
CDR3nt: TGTGCCACCCTCCCCCCGGATAGGGATTATGGCTACACCTTC
v_gene: TRBV28
abundance: NA
len: 14
j_gene: TRBJ1-2
d_gene: NA

CDR3aa: CASSDVGGRNEKLFF
CDR3nt: TGTGCCAGCAGTGATGTAGGGGGCAGAAATGAAAAACTGTTTTTT
v_gene: TRBV2
abundance: NA
len: 15
j_gene: TRBJ1-4
d_gene: TRBD1

CDR3aa: CASSWGTGDTQPQHF
CDR3nt: TGTGCCAGCAGCTGGGGGACAGGGGACACTCAGCCCCAGCATTTT
v_gene: TRBV5-6
abundance: NA
len: 15
j_gene: TRBJ1-5
d_gene: TRBD1

CDR3aa: CASRPAQDAEAFF
CDR3nt: TGCGCCAGCAGACCAGCACAAGACGCTGAAGCTTTCTTT
v_gene: TRBV5-1
abundance: NA
len: 13
j_gene: TRBJ1-1
d_gene: NA